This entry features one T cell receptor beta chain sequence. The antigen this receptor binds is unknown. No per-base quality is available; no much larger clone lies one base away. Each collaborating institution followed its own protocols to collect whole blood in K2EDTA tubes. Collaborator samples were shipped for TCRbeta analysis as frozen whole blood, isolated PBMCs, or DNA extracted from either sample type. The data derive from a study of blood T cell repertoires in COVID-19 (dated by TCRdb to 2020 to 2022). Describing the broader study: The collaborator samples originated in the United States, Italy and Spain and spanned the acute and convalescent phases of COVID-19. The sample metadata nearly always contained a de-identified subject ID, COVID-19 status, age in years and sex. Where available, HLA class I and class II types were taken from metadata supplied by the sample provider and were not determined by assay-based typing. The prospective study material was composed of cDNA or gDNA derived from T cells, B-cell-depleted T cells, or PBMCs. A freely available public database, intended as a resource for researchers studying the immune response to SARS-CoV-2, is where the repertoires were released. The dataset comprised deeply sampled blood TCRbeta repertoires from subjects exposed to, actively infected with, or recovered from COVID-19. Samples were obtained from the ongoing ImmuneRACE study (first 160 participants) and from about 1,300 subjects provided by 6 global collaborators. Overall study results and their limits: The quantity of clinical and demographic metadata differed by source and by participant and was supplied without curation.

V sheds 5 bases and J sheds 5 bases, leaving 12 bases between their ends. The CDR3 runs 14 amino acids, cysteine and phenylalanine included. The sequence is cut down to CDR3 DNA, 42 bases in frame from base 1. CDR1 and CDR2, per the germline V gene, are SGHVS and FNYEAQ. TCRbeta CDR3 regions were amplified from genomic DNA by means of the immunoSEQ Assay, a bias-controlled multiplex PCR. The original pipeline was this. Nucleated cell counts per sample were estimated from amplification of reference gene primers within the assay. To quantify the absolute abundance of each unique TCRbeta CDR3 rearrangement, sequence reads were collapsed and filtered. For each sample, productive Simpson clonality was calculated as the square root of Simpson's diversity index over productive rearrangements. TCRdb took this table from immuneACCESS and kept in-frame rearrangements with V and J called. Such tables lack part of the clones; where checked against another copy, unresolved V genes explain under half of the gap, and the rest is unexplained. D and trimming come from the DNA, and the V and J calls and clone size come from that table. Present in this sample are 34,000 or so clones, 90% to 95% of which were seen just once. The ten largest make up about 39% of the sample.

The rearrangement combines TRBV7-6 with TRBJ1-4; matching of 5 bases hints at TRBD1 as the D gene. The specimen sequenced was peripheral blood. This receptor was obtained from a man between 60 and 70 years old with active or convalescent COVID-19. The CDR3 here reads CASSTLGRNEKLFF. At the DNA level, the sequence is TGTGCCAGCAGCACCTTGGGGCGCAATGAAAAACTGTTTTTT.